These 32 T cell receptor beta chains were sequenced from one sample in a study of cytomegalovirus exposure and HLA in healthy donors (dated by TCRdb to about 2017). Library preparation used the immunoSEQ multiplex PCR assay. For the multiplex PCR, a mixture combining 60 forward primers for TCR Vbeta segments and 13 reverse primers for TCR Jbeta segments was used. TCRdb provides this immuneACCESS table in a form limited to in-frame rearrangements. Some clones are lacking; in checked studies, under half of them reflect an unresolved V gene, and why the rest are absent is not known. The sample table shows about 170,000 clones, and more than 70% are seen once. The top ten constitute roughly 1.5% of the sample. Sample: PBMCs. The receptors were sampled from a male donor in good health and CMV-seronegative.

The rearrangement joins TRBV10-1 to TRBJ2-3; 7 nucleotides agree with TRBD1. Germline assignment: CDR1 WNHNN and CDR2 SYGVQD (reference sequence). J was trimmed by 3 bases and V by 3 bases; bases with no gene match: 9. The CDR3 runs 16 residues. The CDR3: CASSDGQAIRTDTQYF. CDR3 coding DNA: TGCGCCAGCAGTGACGGACAGGCTATCAGGACAGATACGCAGTATTTT.

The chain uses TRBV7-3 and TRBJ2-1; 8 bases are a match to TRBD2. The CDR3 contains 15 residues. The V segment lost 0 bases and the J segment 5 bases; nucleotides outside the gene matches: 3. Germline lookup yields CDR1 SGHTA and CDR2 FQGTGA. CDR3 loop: CASSLTSGSNNEQFF. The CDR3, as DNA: TGTGCCAGCAGCTTAACGAGCGGGAGTAACAATGAGCAGTTCTTC.

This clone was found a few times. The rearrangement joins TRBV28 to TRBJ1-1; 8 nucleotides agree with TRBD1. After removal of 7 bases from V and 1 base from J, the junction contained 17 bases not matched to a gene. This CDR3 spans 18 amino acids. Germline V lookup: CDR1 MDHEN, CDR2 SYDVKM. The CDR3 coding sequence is TGTGCCAGCAAGGCCCTAGCAGGGGGCCTTGGTAGGAACACTGAAGCTTTCTTT. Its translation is CASKALAGGLGRNTEAFF.

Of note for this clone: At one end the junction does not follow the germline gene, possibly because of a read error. The DNA for the CDR3 is TGTTCCAGCAGCTTAGTGGGGGCGAACACTGAAGCTTTCTTT. Protein: CSSSLVGANTEAFF. The V call is TRBV7-9, the J call TRBJ1-1; a possible D gene is TRBD1 (6 bases). Germline V lookup: CDR1 SEHNR, CDR2 FQNEAQ (reference sequence). The CDR3 is 14 residues long.

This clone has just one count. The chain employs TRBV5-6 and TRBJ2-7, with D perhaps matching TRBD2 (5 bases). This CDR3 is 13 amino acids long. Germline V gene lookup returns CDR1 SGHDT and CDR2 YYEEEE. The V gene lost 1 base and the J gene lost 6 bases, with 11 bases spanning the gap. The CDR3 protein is CASSLRGSAEQYF. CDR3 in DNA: TGTGCCAGCAGCTTGCGGGGATCCGCCGAGCAGTACTTC. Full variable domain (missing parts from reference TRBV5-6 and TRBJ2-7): DAGVTQSPTHLIKTRGQQVTLRCSPKSGHDTVSWYQQALGQGPQFIFQYYEEEERQRGNFPDRFSGHQFPNYSSELNVNALLLGDSALYLCASSLRGSAEQYFGPGTRLTVT.

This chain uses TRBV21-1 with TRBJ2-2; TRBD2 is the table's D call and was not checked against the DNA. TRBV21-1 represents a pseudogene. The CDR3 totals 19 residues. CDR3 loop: CASSKAHGGGEIPTGELFF. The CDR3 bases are TGTGCCAGCAGCAAAGCCCATGGCGGGGGGGAAATACCTACTGGGGAGCTGTTTTTT.

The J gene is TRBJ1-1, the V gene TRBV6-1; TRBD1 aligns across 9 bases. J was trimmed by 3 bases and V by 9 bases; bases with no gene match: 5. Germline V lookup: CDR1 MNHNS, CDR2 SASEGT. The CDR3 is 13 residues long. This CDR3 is CASIQGADTEAFF. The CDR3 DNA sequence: TGTGCCAGTATACAGGGGGCCGACACTGAAGCTTTCTTT.

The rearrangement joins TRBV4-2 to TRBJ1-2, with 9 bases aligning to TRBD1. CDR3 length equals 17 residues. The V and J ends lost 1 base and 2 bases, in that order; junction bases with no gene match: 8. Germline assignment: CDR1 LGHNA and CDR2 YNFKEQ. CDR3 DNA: TGTGCCAGCAGCCAAGGGGAGACAGGGGGGAAAAACTATGGCTACACCTTC. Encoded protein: CASSQGETGGKNYGYTF.

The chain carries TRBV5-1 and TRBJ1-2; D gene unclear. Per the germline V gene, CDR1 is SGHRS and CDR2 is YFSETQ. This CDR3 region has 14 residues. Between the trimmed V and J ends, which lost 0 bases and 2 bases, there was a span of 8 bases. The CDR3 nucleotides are TGCGCCAGCAGCTTGGGGACTGTAAACTATGGCTACACCTTC. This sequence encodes CASSLGTVNYGYTF.

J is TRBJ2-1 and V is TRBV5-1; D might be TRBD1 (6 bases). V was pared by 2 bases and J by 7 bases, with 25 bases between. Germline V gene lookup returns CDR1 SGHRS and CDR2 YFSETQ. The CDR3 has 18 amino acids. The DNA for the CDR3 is TGCGCCAGCAGCTTTCAGTACCGGACGGACGGGACACGGAATGAGCAGTTCTTC. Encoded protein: CASSFQYRTDGTRNEQFF.

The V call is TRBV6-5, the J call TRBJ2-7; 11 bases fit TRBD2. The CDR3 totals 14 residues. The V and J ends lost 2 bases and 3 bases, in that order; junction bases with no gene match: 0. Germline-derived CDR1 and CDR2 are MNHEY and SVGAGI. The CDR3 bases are TGTGCCAGCAGTTACGGGACTAGCGGCTACGAGCAGTACTTC. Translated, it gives CASSYGTSGYEQYF.

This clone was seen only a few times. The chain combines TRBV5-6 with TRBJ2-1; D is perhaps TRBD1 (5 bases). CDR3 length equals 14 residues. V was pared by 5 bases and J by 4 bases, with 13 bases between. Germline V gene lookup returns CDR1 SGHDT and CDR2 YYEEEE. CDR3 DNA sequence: TGTGCCAGCAGTCTCTCAGGGATTTACAATGAGCAGTTCTTC. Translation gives CASSLSGIYNEQFF.

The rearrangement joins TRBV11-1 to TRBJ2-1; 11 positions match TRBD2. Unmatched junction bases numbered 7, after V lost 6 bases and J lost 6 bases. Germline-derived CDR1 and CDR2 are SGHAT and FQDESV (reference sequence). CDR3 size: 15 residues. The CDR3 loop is CASSLTSGTVNEQFF. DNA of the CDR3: TGTGCCAGCAGTTTGACTAGCGGGACGGTCAATGAGCAGTTCTTC.

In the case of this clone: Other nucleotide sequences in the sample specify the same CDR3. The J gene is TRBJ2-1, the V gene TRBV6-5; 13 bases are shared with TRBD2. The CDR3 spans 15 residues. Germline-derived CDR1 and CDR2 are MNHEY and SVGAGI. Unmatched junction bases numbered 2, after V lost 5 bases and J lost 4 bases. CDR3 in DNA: TGTGCCAGCAGTCAGGGACTAGCGGGGTACAATGAGCAGTTCTTC. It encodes CASSQGLAGYNEQFF.

The CDR3 loop is CASSLGTSINTQYF. CDR3 coding DNA: TGTGCCAGCAGCTTAGGGACTAGCATAAATACGCAGTATTTT. The rearrangement links TRBV11-2 to TRBJ2-3; 8 positions agree with TRBD2. The junction had 4 bases not matched to a gene; V was cut back by 1 base and J by 7 bases. The CDR3 is 14 amino acids. Germline V gene data show CDR1 as SGHAT and CDR2 as FQNNGV.

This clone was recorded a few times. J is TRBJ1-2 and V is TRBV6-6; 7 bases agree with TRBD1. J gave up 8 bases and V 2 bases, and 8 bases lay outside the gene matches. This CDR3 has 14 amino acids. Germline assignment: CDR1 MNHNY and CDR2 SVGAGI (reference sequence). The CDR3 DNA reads TGTGCCAGCAGTTACACACAACAGGGGTCGGGCTACACCTTC. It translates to CASSYTQQGSGYTF.

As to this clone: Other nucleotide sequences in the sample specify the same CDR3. The DNA for the CDR3 is TGTGCCACGGGACTAGCGGGAGTGGGCGGGGAGCTGTTTTTT. This sequence encodes CATGLAGVGGELFF. The V gene is TRBV19, the J gene TRBJ2-2; 14 bases align to TRBD2. Trimming removed 10 bases from V and 7 bases from J; junction bases left unmatched: 5. The CDR3 is 14 amino acids. Germline CDR1 reads LNHDA; CDR2 reads SQIVND (reference sequence).

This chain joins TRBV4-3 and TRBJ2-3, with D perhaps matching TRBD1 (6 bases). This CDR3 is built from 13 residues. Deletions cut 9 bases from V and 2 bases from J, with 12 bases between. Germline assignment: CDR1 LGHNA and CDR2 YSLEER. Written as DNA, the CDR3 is TGCGCCAGAGGACAGATCCACACAGATACGCAGTATTTT. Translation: CARGQIHTDTQYF.

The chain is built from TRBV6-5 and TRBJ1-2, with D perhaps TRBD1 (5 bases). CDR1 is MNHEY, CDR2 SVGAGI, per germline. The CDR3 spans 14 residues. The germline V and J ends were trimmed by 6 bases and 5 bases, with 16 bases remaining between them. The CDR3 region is CASSPIQPGYGYTF. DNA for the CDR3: TGTGCCAGCAGCCCAATACAACCAGGGTATGGCTACACCTTC.

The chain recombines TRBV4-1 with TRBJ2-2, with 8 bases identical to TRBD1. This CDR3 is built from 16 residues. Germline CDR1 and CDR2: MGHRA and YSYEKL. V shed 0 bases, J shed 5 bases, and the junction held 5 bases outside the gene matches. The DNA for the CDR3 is TGCGCCAGCAGCCAAGATTCCAGGGGGCGGACCGGGGAGCTGTTTTTT. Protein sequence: CASSQDSRGRTGELFF.

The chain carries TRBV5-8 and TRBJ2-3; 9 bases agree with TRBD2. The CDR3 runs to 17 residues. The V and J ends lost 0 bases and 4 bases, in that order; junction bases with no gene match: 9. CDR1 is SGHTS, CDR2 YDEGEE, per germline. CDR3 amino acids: CASSLARRGGRADTQYF. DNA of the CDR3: TGTGCCAGCAGCTTGGCCCGTCGCGGCGGGAGGGCAGATACGCAGTATTTT.

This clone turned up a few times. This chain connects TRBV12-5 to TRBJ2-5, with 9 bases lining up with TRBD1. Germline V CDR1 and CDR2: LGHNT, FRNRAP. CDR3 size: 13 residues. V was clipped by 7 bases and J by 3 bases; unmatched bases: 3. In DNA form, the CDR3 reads TGTGCTAGTGCCCGGACAGGGGAAGAGACCCAGTACTTC. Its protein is CASARTGEETQYF.

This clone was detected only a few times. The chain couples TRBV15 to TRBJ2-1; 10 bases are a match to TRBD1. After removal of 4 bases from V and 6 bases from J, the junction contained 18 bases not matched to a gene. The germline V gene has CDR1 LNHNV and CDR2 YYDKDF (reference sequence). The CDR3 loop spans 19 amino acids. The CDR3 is CATSTMELNRDRGFNEQFF. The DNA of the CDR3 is TGTGCCACCAGCACAATGGAACTGAACCGGGACAGGGGATTCAATGAGCAGTTCTTC.

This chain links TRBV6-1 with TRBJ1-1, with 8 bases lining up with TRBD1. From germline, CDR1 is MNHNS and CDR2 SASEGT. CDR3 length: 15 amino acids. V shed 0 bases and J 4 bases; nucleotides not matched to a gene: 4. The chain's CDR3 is CASSEASGGGTEAFF. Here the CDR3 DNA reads TGTGCCAGCAGTGAAGCTTCAGGGGGCGGCACTGAAGCTTTCTTT.

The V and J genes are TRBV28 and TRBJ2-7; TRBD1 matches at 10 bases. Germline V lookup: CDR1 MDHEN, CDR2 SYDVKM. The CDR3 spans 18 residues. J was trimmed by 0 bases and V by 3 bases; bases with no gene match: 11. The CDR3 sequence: CASSFSGTGDLFSYEQYF. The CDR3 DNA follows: TGTGCCAGCAGTTTTTCCGGGACAGGGGACTTATTCTCCTACGAGCAGTACTTC.

The CDR3 region is CASSPGTPPTEAFF. The CDR3 region has the DNA TGTGCCAGCAGCCCCGGGACACCCCCCACTGAAGCTTTCTTT. The chain is built from TRBV7-6 and TRBJ1-1, with a tentative D call TRBD1 (6 bases). V was pared by 5 bases and J by 4 bases, with 14 bases between. The CDR3 is 14 amino acids. Germline V gene sequence: CDR1 SGHVS, CDR2 FNYEAQ.

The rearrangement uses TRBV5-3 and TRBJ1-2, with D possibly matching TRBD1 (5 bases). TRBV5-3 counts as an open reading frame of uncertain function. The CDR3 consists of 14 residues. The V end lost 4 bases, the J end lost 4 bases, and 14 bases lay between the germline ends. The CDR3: CARSLTSGPYGYTF. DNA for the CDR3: TGTGCCAGAAGCCTTACTTCAGGGCCCTATGGCTACACCTTC.

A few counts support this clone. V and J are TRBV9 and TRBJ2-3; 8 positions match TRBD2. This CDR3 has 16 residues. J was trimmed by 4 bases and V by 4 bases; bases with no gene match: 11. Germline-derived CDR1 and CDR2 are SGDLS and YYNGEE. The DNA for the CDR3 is TGTGCCAGCAGCCCCAGCGGGAGAACCTTCGCAGATACGCAGTATTTT. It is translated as CASSPSGRTFADTQYF.

The CDR3 DNA sequence: TGTGCCAGCAGGCCCCTAGCGGGAGGATACGAGCAGTACTTC. Encoded protein: CASRPLAGGYEQYF. J is TRBJ2-7 and V is TRBV6-5; TRBD2 aligns across 11 bases. The germline V gene has CDR1 MNHEY and CDR2 SVGAGI. This CDR3 is 14 amino acids long. Trimming at V came to 6 bases and at J to 4 bases, leaving 5 bases not matched to a gene.

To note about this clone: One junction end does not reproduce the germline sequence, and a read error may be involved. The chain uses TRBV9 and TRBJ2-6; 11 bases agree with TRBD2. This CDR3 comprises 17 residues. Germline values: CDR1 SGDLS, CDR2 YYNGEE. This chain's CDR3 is CASSVGLAGAEANVLTF. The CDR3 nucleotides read TGTGCCAGCAGTGTAGGACTAGCGGGCGCCGAGGCCAACGTCCTGACTTTC.

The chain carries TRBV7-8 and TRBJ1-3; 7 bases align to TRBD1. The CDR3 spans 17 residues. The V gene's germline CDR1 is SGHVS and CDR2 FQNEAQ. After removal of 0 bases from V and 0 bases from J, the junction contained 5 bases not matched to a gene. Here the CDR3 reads CASSLAPQGRSGNTIYF. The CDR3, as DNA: TGTGCCAGCAGCTTAGCGCCACAGGGGCGCTCTGGAAACACCATATATTTT.

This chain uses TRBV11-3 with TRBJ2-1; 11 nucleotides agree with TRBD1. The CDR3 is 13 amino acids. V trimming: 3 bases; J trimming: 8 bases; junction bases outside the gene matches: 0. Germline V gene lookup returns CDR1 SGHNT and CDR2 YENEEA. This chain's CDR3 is CASSLDRGHEQFF. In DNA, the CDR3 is TGTGCCAGCAGCTTGGACAGGGGGCATGAGCAGTTCTTC.